This T cell receptor beta chain was obtained from a study of blood T cell repertoires in COVID-19. The data were produced by immunoSEQ multiplex PCR, yet TCRdb's version contains in-frame clones alone and is incomplete. The sample carries 150,000 to 200,000 clones, approximately 95% recorded once. V was trimmed by 1 base and J by 7 bases, leaving 10 bases between them. Germline loops: CDR1 SGHAT, CDR2 FQNNGV. This CDR3 region has 13 residues. This clonotype originated in a woman between 45 and 60 years old with acute or convalescent COVID-19. The sequenced material came from peripheral blood. The chain carries TRBV11-2 and TRBJ1-2, with D hard to call. DNA of the CDR3: TGTGCCAGCAGCTTAGCGTCAGTTGGTGGCTACACCTTC. Translated: CASSLASVGGYTF.